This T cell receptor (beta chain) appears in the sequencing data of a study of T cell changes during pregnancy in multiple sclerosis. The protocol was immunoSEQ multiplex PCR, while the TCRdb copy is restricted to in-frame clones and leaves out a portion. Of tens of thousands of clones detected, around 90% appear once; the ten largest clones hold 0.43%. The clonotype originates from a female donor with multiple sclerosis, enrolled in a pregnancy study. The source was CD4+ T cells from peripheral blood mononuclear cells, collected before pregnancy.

In DNA form, the CDR3 reads TGTGCCAGCAGCTTAGATCCAGGGCGGAACACTGAAGCTTTCTTT. Its translation is CASSLDPGRNTEAFF. The chain is built from TRBV7-2 and TRBJ1-1, with D possibly matching TRBD1 (5 bases). The CDR3 consists of 15 residues. Trimming cost V 1 base and J 1 base, with 10 bases left between them. CDR1 is SGHTA and CDR2 is FQGNSA in the germline V gene.